The clone carrying this T cell receptor (beta chain) was seen at least ten times. These data originate in a study of blood T cells in healthy people across ages. A second PCR, run for roughly 7 to 12 cycles, used a sample-barcoded 5' primer plus a J-beta primer mix. TCRdb redid the calling of the 5' RACE reads with MiXCR, one entry per CDR3 protein. Of under 2 million distinct CDR3 sequences detected, roughly 32% appear once; the ten largest clones hold approximately 10%. CDR3 size: 14 residues. Germline-derived CDR1 and CDR2 are MNHEY and SMNVEV (reference sequence). Trimming removed 3 bases from V and 4 bases from J; junction bases left unmatched: 5.

Specimen: blood. This chain joins TRBV27 and TRBJ1-2; 7 bases are shared with TRBD1. The clonotype comes from a woman aged 25 to 45 in good health. CDR3 sequence reads: CASSLGQNFYGYTF. The CDR3 nucleotides are TGTGCCAGCAGTTTGGGACAGAACTTCTATGGCTACACCTTC.